Reported below is one TCR beta chain. Its antigen specificity is not known. No qualities accompany the bases; no much larger clone lies one base away. A single peripheral blood draw of 95 to 150 mL on average was collected from each donor into heparinised tubes. Naive, central memory, regulatory and stem cell-like memory CD4+ T cells were sorted on a BD FACSAria II using a panel including CD45RO, CCR7, CD25, CD127, CD95 and CD27. Purity was above 95% for every sorted population. Right away, PBMCs were isolated by Lymphoprep density gradient centrifugation and were stained directly, with no culture step. To minimize batch effects, samples were stained and sorted in pairs, one healthy donor with one patient per experiment. This entry belongs to a study of beta chain features in type 1 diabetes (dated by TCRdb to 2017 to 2018). General notes on the study: Mean age, gender distribution, total cell number and subset yield did not differ between patients and healthy donors. In the study, recently diagnosed type 1 diabetes patients and matched healthy donors were compared on the TCRB repertoires of their sorted circulating CD4+ T cell subsets. Whereas all 30 or so donors provided naive and central memory subsets, regulatory and stem cell-like memory subsets were isolated from just 8 patients and about 8 healthy donors. A total of about 110,000,000 sorted cells were examined across all samples, and a strong correlation was observed between cell number per subset and RNA yield. Paper-wide results and their limitations: Only small numbers of individuals were included in the HLA sub-analyses, which left unresolved whether HLA type had any influence on TCRB rearrangement. The naive, central memory and regulatory TCRB repertoires appeared to resemble one another more closely among patients than among healthy donors. In all four CD4+ subsets, TCRB CDR3 length was moderately but significantly shorter in type 1 diabetes patients. Shorter templates might be favored by PCR, yet because patient and control samples were amplified and corrected together, any such skew would affect both groups equally. Fewer insertions and more nucleotide deletions at VDJ recombination sites were observed in patients with type 1 diabetes, implying thymic rearrangement abnormalities. Because cDNA was sequenced instead of genomic DNA, activated cells with high expression could be over-represented, although the groups did not differ in activation or CD3 levels.

The entire amount of isolated RNA was reverse transcribed using the High Capacity cDNA Reverse Transcription Kit, so the sequenced TCRB transcripts were expressed ones. Deep immunoSEQ sequencing was performed on naive, central memory and regulatory T cell samples, with an average of around 3.5 million total reads per sample. Sorted cells were lysed in RLT buffer and RNA was extracted with DNase-treated RNeasy Micro or Mini kits, depending on cell number. To prevent cross-contamination, each cell subset was processed individually, whereas patient and healthy donor samples were processed jointly. TCRB sequences were amplified from cDNA with the immunoSEQ multiplex PCR, producing 87-bp fragments spanning the CDR3 region. Amplicons were sequenced on the Illumina HiSeq platform. The source study handled its data this way. PCR bias was computationally corrected using synthetic template baselines, reads within Hamming distance 2 were collapsed, and singletons that could not be merged were discarded. By aligning reads against IMGT, V, D and J genes, CDR3 length, and insertions or deletions at six rearrangement sites were assigned. Clonotype counts were normalized to sorted cell number within each subset before computing true diversity and Gini coefficients with the tcR R package. Repertoire sharing was quantified using the overlap coefficient calculated on TCRB nucleotide sequences. Out-of-frame TCRB sequences from naive cells were analyzed as a proxy for the pre-selection repertoire. The source is immuneACCESS, and TCRdb retained only in-frame sequences with V and J called. Part of the clones is not carried over; for the studies checked, unresolved V genes explain less than half of this, and the remainder is unexplained. V and J calls and clone size are copied from that table; D and trimming were computed from the DNA. In all, the sample holds about 270,000 clones, and around an eighth of those were seen once. 0.015% to 0.02% of the sample belongs to the ten largest clones.

The specimen was naive CD4+ T cells from blood. Read against the paper, the sample's cell subset or site label means: true naive CD4+ T cells. This clonotype was sampled from a young man with type 1 diabetes.

The DNA is TGTGCCAGCAGCTTACAGGGATACGGTGGCTACACCTTC. This encodes CASSLQGYGGYTF. Here the chain combines TRBV7-6 and TRBJ1-2, with TRBD1 tentatively as D gene (5 bases match). Trimming at the junction amounts to 2 bases on V and 7 bases on J, and the germline ends lie 11 bases apart. The CDR3 runs 13 residues from the cysteine to the phenylalanine. Solely the CDR3 DNA is kept, with 39 bases framed from the first base. CDR1 and CDR2 (SGHVS, FNYEAQ) derive from the germline V gene. With the rest looked up from the reference TRBV7-6 and TRBJ1-2 genes rather than sequenced, the full variable domain is GAGVSQSPRYKVTKRGQDVALRCDPISGHVSLYWYRQALGQGPEFLTYFNYEAQQDKSGLPNDRFSAERPEGSISTLTIQRTEQRDSAMYRCASSLQGYGGYTFGSGTRLTVV.